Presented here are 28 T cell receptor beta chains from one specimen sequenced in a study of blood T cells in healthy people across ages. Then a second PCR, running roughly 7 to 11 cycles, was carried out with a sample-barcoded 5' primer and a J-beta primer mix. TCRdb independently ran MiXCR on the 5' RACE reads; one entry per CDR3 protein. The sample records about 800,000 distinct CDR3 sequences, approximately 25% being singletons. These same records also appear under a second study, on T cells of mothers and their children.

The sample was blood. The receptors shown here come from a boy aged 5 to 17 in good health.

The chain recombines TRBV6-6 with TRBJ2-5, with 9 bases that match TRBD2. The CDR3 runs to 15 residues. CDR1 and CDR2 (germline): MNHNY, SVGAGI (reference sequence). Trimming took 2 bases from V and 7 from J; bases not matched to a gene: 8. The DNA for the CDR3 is TGTGCCAGCAGTTACCAGCGGGGGGTGGCTCGGACCCAGTACTTC. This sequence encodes CASSYQRGVARTQYF.

The CDR3 bases are TGTGCCAGCAGTGAATCGGAGTTCTCCAAAGCCAAAAACATTCAGTACTTC. Protein sequence: CASSESEFSKAKNIQYF. The chain joins TRBV6-1 to TRBJ2-4; the D is unclear. The ends were cut back, 2 bases at V and 0 bases at J, with 14 bases in the middle. There are 17 residues in the CDR3. Germline V gene sequence: CDR1 MNHNS, CDR2 SASEGT.

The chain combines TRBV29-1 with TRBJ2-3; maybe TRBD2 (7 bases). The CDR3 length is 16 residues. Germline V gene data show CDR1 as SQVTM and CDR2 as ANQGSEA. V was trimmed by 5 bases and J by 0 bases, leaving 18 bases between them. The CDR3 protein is CSVKGGARLSTDTQYF. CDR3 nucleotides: TGCAGCGTTAAAGGGGGGGCCCGACTTAGCACAGATACGCAGTATTTT.

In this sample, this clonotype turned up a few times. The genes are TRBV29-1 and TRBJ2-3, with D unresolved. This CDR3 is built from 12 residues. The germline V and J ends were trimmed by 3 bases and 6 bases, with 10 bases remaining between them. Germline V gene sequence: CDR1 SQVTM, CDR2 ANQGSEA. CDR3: CSVDRLGDTQYF. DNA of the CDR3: TGCAGCGTTGACAGGCTAGGTGATACGCAGTATTTT.

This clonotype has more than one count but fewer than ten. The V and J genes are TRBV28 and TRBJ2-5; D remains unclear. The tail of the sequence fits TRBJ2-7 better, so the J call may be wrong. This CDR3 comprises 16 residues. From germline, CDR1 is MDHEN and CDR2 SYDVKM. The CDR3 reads CASSPYPPGQLYEQYF. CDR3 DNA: TGTGCCAGCAGTCCCTACCCCCCAGGCCAACTTTACGAGCAGTACTTC.

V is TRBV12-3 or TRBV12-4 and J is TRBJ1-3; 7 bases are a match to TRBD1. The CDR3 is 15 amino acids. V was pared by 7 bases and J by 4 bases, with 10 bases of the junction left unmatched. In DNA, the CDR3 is TGTGCCAGCACGGGAGGGGGCAGTAAAGGAAACACCATATATTTT. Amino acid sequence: CASTGGGSKGNTIYF.

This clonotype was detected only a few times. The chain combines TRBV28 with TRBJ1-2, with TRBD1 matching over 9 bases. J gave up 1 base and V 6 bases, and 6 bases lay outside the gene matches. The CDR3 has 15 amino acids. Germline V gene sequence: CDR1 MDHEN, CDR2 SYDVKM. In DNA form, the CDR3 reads TGTGCCAGCAGGGCTACGGGACAGGGTAACTATGGCTACACCTTC. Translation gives CASRATGQGNYGYTF.

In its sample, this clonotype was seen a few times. The CDR3 DNA reads as TGCAGTGCGAAGGATAGTAGCGGGAGGGTCGGCACCGGGGAGCTGTTTTTT. This translates into CSAKDSSGRVGTGELFF. This rearrangement joins TRBV20-1 to TRBJ2-2, with 11 bases aligning to TRBD2. V lost 6 bases, J lost 4 bases, and 13 bases stayed unmatched. The CDR3 totals 17 residues. CDR1 DFQATT and CDR2 SNEGSKA come from the germline V gene (reference sequence).

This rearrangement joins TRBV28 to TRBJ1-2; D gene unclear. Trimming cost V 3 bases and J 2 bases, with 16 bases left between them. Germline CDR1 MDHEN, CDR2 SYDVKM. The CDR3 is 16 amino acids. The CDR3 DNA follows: TGTGCCAGCAGTTTTGCCCTACCAAGTGTGAACTATGGCTACACCTTC. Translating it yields CASSFALPSVNYGYTF.

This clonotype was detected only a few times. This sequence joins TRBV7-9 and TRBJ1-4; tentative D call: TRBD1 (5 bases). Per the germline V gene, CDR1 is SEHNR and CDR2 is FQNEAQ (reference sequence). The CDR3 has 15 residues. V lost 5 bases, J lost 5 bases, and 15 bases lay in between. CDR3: CASSMGQGPNEKLFF. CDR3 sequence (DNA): TGTGCCAGCAGCATGGGTCAGGGCCCGAATGAAAAACTGTTTTTT. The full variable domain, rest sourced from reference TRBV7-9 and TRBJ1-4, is DTGVSQNPRHKITKRGQNVTFRCDPISEHNRLYWYRQTLGQGPEFLTYFQNEAQLEKSRLLSDRFSAERPKGSFSTLEIQRTEQGDSAMYLCASSMGQGPNEKLFFGSGTQLSVL.

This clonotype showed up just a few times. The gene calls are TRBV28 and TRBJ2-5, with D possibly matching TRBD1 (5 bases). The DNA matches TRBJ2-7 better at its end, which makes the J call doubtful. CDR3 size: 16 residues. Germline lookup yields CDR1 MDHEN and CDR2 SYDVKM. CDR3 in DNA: TGTGCCAGCAGTTTAATCCCCTGGGGCAGGGCGAACGAGCAGTACTTC. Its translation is CASSLIPWGRANEQYF.

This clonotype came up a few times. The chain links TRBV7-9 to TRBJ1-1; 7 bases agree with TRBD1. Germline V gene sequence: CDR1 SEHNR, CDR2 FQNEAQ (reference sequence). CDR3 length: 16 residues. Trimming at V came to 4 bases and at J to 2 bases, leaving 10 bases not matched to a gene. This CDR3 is CASSSQNNRGNTEAFF. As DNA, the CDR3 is TGTGCCAGCAGCTCACAAAACAACAGGGGTAACACTGAAGCTTTCTTT. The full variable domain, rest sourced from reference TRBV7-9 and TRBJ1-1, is DTGVSQNPRHKITKRGQNVTFRCDPISEHNRLYWYRQTLGQGPEFLTYFQNEAQLEKSRLLSDRFSAERPKGSFSTLEIQRTEQGDSAMYLCASSSQNNRGNTEAFFGQGTRLTVV.

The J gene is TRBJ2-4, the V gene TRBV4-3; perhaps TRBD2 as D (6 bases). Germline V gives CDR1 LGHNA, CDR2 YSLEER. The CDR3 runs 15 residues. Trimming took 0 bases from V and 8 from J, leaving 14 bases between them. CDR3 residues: CASSQEGRLGDIQYF. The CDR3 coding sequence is TGCGCCAGCAGCCAAGAAGGCCGACTAGGGGACATTCAGTACTTC.

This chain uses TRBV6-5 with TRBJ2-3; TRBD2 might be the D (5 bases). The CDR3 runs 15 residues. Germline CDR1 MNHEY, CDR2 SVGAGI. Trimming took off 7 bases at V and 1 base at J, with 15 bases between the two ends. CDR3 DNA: TGTGCCAGCATCCTGCGGAGGCCCCGCACAGATACGCAGTATTTT. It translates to CASILRRPRTDTQYF.

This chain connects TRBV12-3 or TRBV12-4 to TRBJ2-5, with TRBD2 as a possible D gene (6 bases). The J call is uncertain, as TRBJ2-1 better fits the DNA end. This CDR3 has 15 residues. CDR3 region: CASSPGLLPYNEQFF. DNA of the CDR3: TGTGCCAGCAGTCCGGGACTTCTACCTTACAATGAGCAGTTCTTC.

The CDR3 DNA is TGTGCCAGCAGCTTGTCAGGGGGCAGGAATGAGCAGTTCTTC. Encoded protein: CASSLSGGRNEQFF. The V gene is TRBV7-9, the J gene TRBJ2-1; 8 bases fit TRBD1. This CDR3 spans 14 amino acids. The trim removed 3 bases at V and 7 bases at J, leaving 5 bases unmatched. CDR1 and CDR2 (germline): SEHNR, FQNEAQ (reference sequence).

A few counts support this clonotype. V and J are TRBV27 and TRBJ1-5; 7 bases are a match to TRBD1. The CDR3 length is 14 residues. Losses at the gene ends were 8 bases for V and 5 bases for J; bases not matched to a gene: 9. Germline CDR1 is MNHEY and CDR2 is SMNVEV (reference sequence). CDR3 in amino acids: CASRSGQVYQPQHF. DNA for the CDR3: TGTGCCAGCCGATCTGGACAGGTTTATCAGCCCCAGCATTTT.

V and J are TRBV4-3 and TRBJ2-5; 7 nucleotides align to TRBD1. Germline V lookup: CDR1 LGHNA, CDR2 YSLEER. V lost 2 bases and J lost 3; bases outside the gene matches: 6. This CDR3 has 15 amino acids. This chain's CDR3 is CASSQRQGWEETQYF. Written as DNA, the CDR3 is TGCGCCAGCAGCCAAAGACAGGGTTGGGAAGAGACCCAGTACTTC.

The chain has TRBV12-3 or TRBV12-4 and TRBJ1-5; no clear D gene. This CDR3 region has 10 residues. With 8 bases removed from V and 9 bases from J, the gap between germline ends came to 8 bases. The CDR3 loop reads CASGQGPQHF. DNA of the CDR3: TGTGCCAGCGGCCAAGGGCCCCAGCATTTT.

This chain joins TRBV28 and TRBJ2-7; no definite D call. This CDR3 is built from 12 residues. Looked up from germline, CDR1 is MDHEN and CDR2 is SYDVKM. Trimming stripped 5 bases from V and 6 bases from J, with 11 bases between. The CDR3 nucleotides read TGTGCCAGCAGTCCCCTGGGGTCCGAGCAGTACTTC. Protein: CASSPLGSEQYF.

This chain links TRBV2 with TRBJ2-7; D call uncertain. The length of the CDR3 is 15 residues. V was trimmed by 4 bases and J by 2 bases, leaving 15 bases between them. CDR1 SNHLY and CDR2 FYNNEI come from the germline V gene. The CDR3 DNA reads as TGTGCCAGCAGTGCGACGACAATCTTTCCCTACGAGCAGTACTTC. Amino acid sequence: CASSATTIFPYEQYF.

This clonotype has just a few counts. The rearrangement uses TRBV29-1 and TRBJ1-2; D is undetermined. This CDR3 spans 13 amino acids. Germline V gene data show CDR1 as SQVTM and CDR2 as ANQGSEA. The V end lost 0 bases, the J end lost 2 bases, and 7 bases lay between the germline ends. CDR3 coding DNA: TGCAGCGTTGAAGAATCAGGCAACTATGGCTACACCTTC. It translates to CSVEESGNYGYTF.

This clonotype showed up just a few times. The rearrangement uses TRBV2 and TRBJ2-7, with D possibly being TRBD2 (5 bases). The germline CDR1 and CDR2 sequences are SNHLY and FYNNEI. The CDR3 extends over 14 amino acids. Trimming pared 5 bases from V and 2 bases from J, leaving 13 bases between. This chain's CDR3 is CASSYSGETYEQYF. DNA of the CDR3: TGTGCCAGCAGTTACAGCGGAGAGACCTACGAGCAGTACTTC. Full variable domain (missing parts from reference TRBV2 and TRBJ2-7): EPEVTQTPSHQVTQMGQEVILRCVPISNHLYFYWYRQILGQKVEFLVSFYNNEISEKSEIFDDQFSVERPDGSNFTLKIRSTKLEDSAMYFCASSYSGETYEQYFGPGTRLTVT.

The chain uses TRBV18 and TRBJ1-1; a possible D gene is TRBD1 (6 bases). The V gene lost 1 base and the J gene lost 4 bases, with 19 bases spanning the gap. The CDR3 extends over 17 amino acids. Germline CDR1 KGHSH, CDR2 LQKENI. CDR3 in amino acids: CASSPLPQGGEGTEAFF. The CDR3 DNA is TGTGCCAGCTCACCACTTCCACAGGGAGGGGAGGGCACTGAAGCTTTCTTT. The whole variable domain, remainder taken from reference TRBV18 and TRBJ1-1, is NAGVMQNPRHLVRRRGQEARLRCSPMKGHSHVYWYRQLPEEGLKFMVYLQKENIIDESGMPKERFSAEFPKEGPSILRIQQVVRGDSAAYFCASSPLPQGGEGTEAFFGQGTRLTVV.

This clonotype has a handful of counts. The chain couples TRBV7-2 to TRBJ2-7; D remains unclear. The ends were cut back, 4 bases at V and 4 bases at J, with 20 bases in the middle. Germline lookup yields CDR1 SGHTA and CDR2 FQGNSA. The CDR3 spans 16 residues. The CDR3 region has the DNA TGTGCCAGCAGCTCCCCCAATACTGGTATTCATTACGAGCAGTACTTC. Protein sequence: CASSSPNTGIHYEQYF.

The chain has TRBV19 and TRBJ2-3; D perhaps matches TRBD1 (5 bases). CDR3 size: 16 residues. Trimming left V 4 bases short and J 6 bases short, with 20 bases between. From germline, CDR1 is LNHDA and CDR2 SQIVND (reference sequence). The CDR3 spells CASSNALAPGADTQYF. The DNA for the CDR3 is TGTGCCAGTAGTAATGCATTGGCCCCTGGGGCGGATACGCAGTATTTT.

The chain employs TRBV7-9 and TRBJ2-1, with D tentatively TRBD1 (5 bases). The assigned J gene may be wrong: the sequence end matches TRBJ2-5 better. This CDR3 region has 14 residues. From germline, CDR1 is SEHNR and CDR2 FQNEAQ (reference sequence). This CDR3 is CASSSIARGETQYF. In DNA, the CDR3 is TGTGCCAGCAGCTCTATCGCTAGGGGAGAGACCCAGTACTTC.

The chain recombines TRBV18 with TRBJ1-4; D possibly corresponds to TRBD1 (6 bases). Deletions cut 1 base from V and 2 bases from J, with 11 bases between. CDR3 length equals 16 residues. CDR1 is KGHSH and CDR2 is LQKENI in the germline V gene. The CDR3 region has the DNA TGTGCCAGCTCACCACAAACTCAGGGGACTAATGAAAAACTGTTTTTT. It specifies CASSPQTQGTNEKLFF.